The sequence of this TCR beta chain was determined in a study of blood T cell repertoires in COVID-19. Overall study context: Nucleic acid was either cDNA or gDNA, and it came from T cells, B-cell-depleted T cells, or PBMCs.

CDR1 and CDR2 (germline): MNHEY, SVGAGI. The CDR3 extends over 12 amino acids. On this clone itself: The junction does not match germline at one end; this may be a read error.

Original handling: For nucleated cells, counts were estimated from reference gene primer amplification. Using immunoSEQ multiplex PCR, the repertoire was profiled, and TCRdb retains in-frame clones only, with some absent. V and J calls and clone size follow that table, whereas D and trimming were derived from the DNA. This sample has around 60,000 clones, with around nine tenths found just once. Source material: peripheral blood. The receptor's source is a human donor in a cohort sampled during active COVID-19. The chain combines TRBV6-5 with TRBJ2-1; 8 positions agree with TRBD2. CDR3 residues: CASSYASGSLIF. The DNA for the CDR3 is TGTGCCAGCAGTTACGCAAGCGGGAGCTTGATCTTC.